The T cell receptor beta chain described here comes from a study of OX40 agonist ivuxolimab in advanced cancers. About the research overall: Anti-PD-1, anti-PD-L1 or anti-CTLA-4 therapy given earlier was allowed, and about 38% had some.

This clone was seen a handful of times. Its antigen remains unidentified. This specimen includes other DNA sequences encoding the same CDR3. Study-wide findings and caveats: There were, on average, more expanded clones in CD8+ T cells than in CD4+.

Profiling relied on immunoSEQ multiplex PCR, and the TCRdb table lists in-frame clones only, not all of them. The sample lists around 26,000 clones; around three quarters were seen once. The CDR3 runs 15 residues. CDR1 LGHNA and CDR2 YNFKEQ come from the germline V gene. Trimming at V came to 2 bases and at J to 2 bases, leaving 4 bases not matched to a gene. Baseline was the first blood sampling point, followed by cycle 4 day 1 and cycle 7 day 1. This chain links TRBV4-2 with TRBJ2-3; 7 bases are a match to TRBD2. This TCR derives from an adult with an advanced solid tumor such as melanoma, head and neck, liver or kidney cancer. The sequences come from CD4+ or CD8+ T cells sorted from blood, collected in a trial of the OX40 agonist ivuxolimab. As DNA, the CDR3 is TGTGCCAGCAGCCAAATCGGGGGGACCACAGATACGCAGTATTTT. Encoded protein: CASSQIGGTTDTQYF.